In its sample, the clone carrying this T cell receptor (beta chain) was seen a few times. This sample stems from a study of CD8 T cells in Susac syndrome. When the RNA was reverse transcribed, random hexamers were used with an input of about 0.45 to 1 ug. Using its own MiXCR run on the immunoSEQ multiplex PCR reads, TCRdb lists one record per CDR3 protein. The sample includes 250,000 to 300,000 distinct CDR3 sequences, roughly 85% of them seen just once. The receptor's source is a human donor with multiple sclerosis. Sequencing was done on a sample of CD8+ T cells from PBMCs.

Here the CDR3 reads CASSAGRVNEQFF. The CDR3 region has the DNA TGTGCCAGCAGTGCGGGCAGGGTCAATGAGCAGTTCTTC. The chain is built from TRBV27 and TRBJ2-1, with D tentatively TRBD1 or TRBD2 (5 bases each). Germline CDR1 reads MNHEY; CDR2 reads SMNVEV (reference sequence). This CDR3 contains 13 residues. Trimming left V 5 bases short and J 6 bases short, with 11 bases between.